These 29 T cell receptor beta chains were sequenced from one sample in a study of T cell changes during pregnancy in multiple sclerosis. Profiling relied on immunoSEQ multiplex PCR, and the TCRdb table lists in-frame clones only, not all of them. In the table there are 45,000 to 60,000 clones, about 90% of which are singletons. The specimen was peripheral blood, collected after pregnancy. The receptors come from a female donor in good health, enrolled as a control in a pregnancy study.

This chain links TRBV10-3 with TRBJ2-3; no definite D call. Germline-derived CDR1 and CDR2 are ENHRY and SYGVKD. Between the trimmed V and J ends, which lost 0 bases and 2 bases, there was a span of 3 bases. The CDR3 contains 13 residues. CDR3 loop: CAISESLTDTQYF. CDR3 in DNA: TGTGCCATCAGTGAGTCACTCACAGATACGCAGTATTTT.

V gene TRBV6-5 combines with J gene TRBJ2-5, with TRBD1 matching over 11 bases. Trimming took 2 bases from V and 5 from J; bases not matched to a gene: 7. The CDR3 is made up of 16 amino acids. Germline V gives CDR1 MNHEY, CDR2 SVGAGI. CDR3 protein: CASSYRIGQGAETQYF. The CDR3 coding sequence is TGTGCCAGCAGTTACCGCATAGGACAGGGGGCCGAGACCCAGTACTTC.

The CDR3 spells CASSYSAGVKETQYF. The CDR3 nucleotides read TGTGCCAGCAGTTACTCGGCAGGGGTGAAAGAGACCCAGTACTTC. The chain joins TRBV6-6 to TRBJ2-5, with D tentatively TRBD1 (6 bases). Germline lookup yields CDR1 MNHNY and CDR2 SVGAGI (reference sequence). The length of the CDR3 is 15 residues. Trimming took 0 bases from V and 3 from J, leaving 11 bases between them.

V is TRBV19 and J is TRBJ2-1, with D possibly TRBD2 on 5 matching bases. V lost 9 bases, J lost 8 bases, and 20 bases lay in between. Germline V gene sequence: CDR1 LNHDA, CDR2 SQIVND (reference sequence). The CDR3 extends over 14 amino acids. This CDR3 reads CASTRREGSDEQFF. The CDR3 DNA reads TGTGCCAGCACTAGGCGAGAGGGATCGGATGAGCAGTTCTTC.

This chain joins TRBV11-3 and TRBJ1-1; the D gene is possibly TRBD1 (5 bases). Germline lookup yields CDR1 SGHNT and CDR2 YENEEA. CDR3 length equals 15 residues. V was cut by 5 bases and J by 3 bases, with 16 bases left in between. CDR3 DNA sequence: TGTGCCAGCAGCCCACGGAAGGGGCCTGACACTGAAGCTTTCTTT. Protein sequence: CASSPRKGPDTEAFF.

The chain combines TRBV7-6 with TRBJ1-2; D unresolved. The CDR3 runs to 14 residues. The V end lost 1 base, the J end lost 0 bases, and 6 bases lay between the germline ends. Germline CDR1 SGHVS, CDR2 FNYEAQ. CDR3 loop: CASSLDRANYGYTF. CDR3 nucleotide sequence: TGTGCCAGCAGCTTAGACAGAGCTAACTATGGCTACACCTTC.

In this sample, this clone turned up once. The genes are TRBV6-5 and TRBJ2-7; TRBD1 matches 7 bases. This CDR3 contains 16 residues. The germline V gene encodes CDR1 MNHEY and CDR2 SVGAGI. With V trimmed by 0 bases and J by 0 bases, 5 bases remained unmatched. The CDR3 nucleotides are TGTGCCAGCAGTTACTCGGGGCAGGGGGTCTCCTACGAGCAGTACTTC. Its translation is CASSYSGQGVSYEQYF.

The chain employs TRBV11-2 and TRBJ1-2, with D unclear. V lost 5 bases and J 0 bases, leaving 13 bases between the germline ends. Germline V CDR1 and CDR2: SGHAT, FQNNGV. CDR3 length: 15 amino acids. This chain's CDR3 is CASSVPPQTNYGYTF. The CDR3 DNA reads as TGTGCCAGCAGCGTACCCCCGCAGACTAACTATGGCTACACCTTC.

The chain uses TRBV4-1 and TRBJ2-1; 9 bases are a match to TRBD2. There are 16 residues in the CDR3. V trimming: 4 bases; J trimming: 3 bases; junction bases outside the gene matches: 7. The germline V gene has CDR1 MGHRA and CDR2 YSYEKL. The CDR3 bases are TGCGCCAGCAGCCCGCTGGCGGGGGGGGGCTACAATGAGCAGTTCTTC. Translation: CASSPLAGGGYNEQFF.

This clone has more than one count but fewer than ten. J is TRBJ2-1 and V is TRBV10-1; tentatively, D is TRBD2 (5 bases). Trimming stripped 0 bases from V and 6 bases from J, with 9 bases between. CDR1 is WNHNN and CDR2 is SYGVQD in the germline V gene (reference sequence). CDR3 size: 14 residues. In DNA, the CDR3 is TGCGCCAGCAGTGAGTCGTACGGGATCAATGAGCAGTTCTTC. Translating it yields CASSESYGINEQFF.

Only one count was recorded for this clone. This rearrangement joins TRBV5-1 to TRBJ1-1; a weak D match, TRBD1 (6 bases). Germline CDR1 and CDR2: SGHRS and YFSETQ. CDR3 length equals 16 residues. The ends were cut back, 0 bases at V and 0 bases at J, with 12 bases in the middle. The CDR3 is CASSLVAGAMNTEAFF. In nucleotides, the CDR3 is TGCGCCAGCAGCTTGGTGGCAGGGGCGATGAACACTGAAGCTTTCTTT.

The J gene is TRBJ1-1, the V gene TRBV4-1, with TRBD1 matching over 7 bases. The CDR3 loop spans 18 amino acids. Germline-derived CDR1 and CDR2 are MGHRA and YSYEKL. V lost 2 bases, J lost 1 base, and 13 bases stayed unmatched. The CDR3 here is CASSQNDGLGGWNTEAFF. DNA of the CDR3: TGCGCCAGCAGCCAAAATGACGGTCTAGGGGGCTGGAACACTGAAGCTTTCTTT.

V is TRBV7-6 and J is TRBJ2-2, with D perhaps matching TRBD1 (6 bases). Germline V gene data show CDR1 as SGHVS and CDR2 as FNYEAQ. This CDR3 region has 15 residues. V was trimmed by 6 bases and J by 4 bases, leaving 15 bases between them. This CDR3 reads CASSRQVASTGELFF. The CDR3 bases are TGTGCCAGCAGTCGACAGGTCGCGTCCACCGGGGAGCTGTTTTTT.

This chain links TRBV6-1 with TRBJ2-4; 7 bases are shared with TRBD2. After removal of 8 bases from V and 1 base from J, the junction contained 8 bases not matched to a gene. CDR1 is MNHNS and CDR2 is SASEGT in the germline V gene. The CDR3 consists of 15 residues. The CDR3 here is CASRSGEGAKNIQYF. DNA of the CDR3: TGTGCCAGCCGTTCGGGGGAGGGGGCCAAAAACATTCAGTACTTC.

This clone appeared a single time. The rearrangement joins TRBV14 to TRBJ2-5; the match to TRBD2 covers 8 bases. Unmatched junction bases numbered 4, after V lost 1 base and J lost 3 bases. From germline, CDR1 is SGHDN and CDR2 FVKESK. The CDR3 runs 15 residues. CDR3 sequence reads: CASSQGGAGEETQYF. The CDR3 DNA reads as TGTGCCAGCAGCCAAGGCGGAGCGGGGGAAGAGACCCAGTACTTC.

There are a few counts of this clone. The V call is TRBV29-1, the J call TRBJ1-1, with 7 bases aligning to TRBD1. J lost 7 bases, V lost 7 bases, and 12 bases had no gene match. The CDR3 has 13 amino acids. Germline lookup yields CDR1 SQVTM and CDR2 ANQGSEA. The chain's CDR3 is CSALRQGVGEAFF. CDR3 DNA sequence: TGCAGCGCTCTACGACAGGGCGTAGGTGAAGCTTTCTTT.

This chain joins TRBV5-1 and TRBJ2-7; 8 bases are a match to TRBD2. The CDR3 is 16 residues long. Unmatched junction bases numbered 10, after V lost 4 bases and J lost 1 base. Germline loops: CDR1 SGHRS, CDR2 YFSETQ. In nucleotides, the CDR3 is TGCGCCAGCAGCCCATGGAGCGGGGGAGTATCCTACGAGCAGTACTTC. The encoded protein is CASSPWSGGVSYEQYF. Together with reference TRBV5-1 and TRBJ2-7, the CDR3 gives the full variable domain: KAGVTQTPRYLIKTRGQQVTLSCSPISGHRSVSWYQQTPGQGLQFLFEYFSETQRNKGNFPGRFSGRQFSNSRSEMNVSTLELGDSALYLCASSPWSGGVSYEQYFGPGTRLTVT.

A few counts support this clone. This sequence joins TRBV14 and TRBJ1-1; TRBD1 matches 7 bases. The V gene's germline CDR1 is SGHDN and CDR2 FVKESK. Trimming cost V 3 bases and J 0 bases; bases outside gene matches: 4. CDR3 length: 15 residues. The CDR3, as DNA: TGTGCCAGCAGCCACGACAGGGTACTGAACACTGAAGCTTTCTTT. Protein product: CASSHDRVLNTEAFF. Looking up the rest from reference TRBV14 and TRBJ1-1 gives the full variable domain: EAGVTQFPSHSVIEKGQTVTLRCDPISGHDNLYWYRRVMGKEIKFLLHFVKESKQDESGMPNNRFLAERTGGTYSTLKVQPAELEDSGVYFCASSHDRVLNTEAFFGQGTRLTVV.

The chain couples TRBV28 to TRBJ1-6, with a tentative D call TRBD1 (5 bases). Germline CDR1 is MDHEN and CDR2 is SYDVKM. This CDR3 has 14 amino acids. V lost 7 bases and J 7 bases, leaving 14 bases between the germline ends. In DNA form, the CDR3 reads TGTGCCAGCACCCAGACAGAAGCCAATTCACCCCTCCACTTT. Its protein is CASTQTEANSPLHF.

This clone came up a few times. The genes are TRBV5-4 and TRBJ2-7, with TRBD2 identical over 11 bases. V lost 0 bases and J lost 1; bases outside the gene matches: 0. The CDR3 is made up of 15 amino acids. CDR1 is SGHNT and CDR2 is YYREEE in the germline V gene (reference sequence). The CDR3: CASSLGLAGSYEQYF. The CDR3 DNA is TGTGCCAGCAGCTTGGGACTAGCGGGATCCTACGAGCAGTACTTC.

The V gene is TRBV6-5, the J gene TRBJ1-4, with TRBD1 matching 7 bases. Germline CDR1 reads MNHEY; CDR2 reads SVGAGI. This CDR3 is built from 15 residues. Unmatched junction bases numbered 12, after V lost 7 bases and J lost 7 bases. CDR3 region: CASTEGGRGSEKLFF. Written as DNA, the CDR3 is TGTGCCAGCACCGAAGGGGGCAGGGGAAGTGAAAAACTGTTTTTT.

This clone occurred once. This chain joins TRBV6-1 and TRBJ1-2; unclear D gene. The germline gives CDR1 MNHNS, CDR2 SASEGT. The V and J ends lost 3 bases and 8 bases respectively, with 16 bases between them. This CDR3 region has 14 residues. CDR3 residues: CASSDGARSWGYTF. CDR3 coding DNA: TGTGCCAGCAGTGACGGTGCGAGGTCGTGGGGCTACACCTTC.

The chain recombines TRBV11-2 with TRBJ2-7; TRBD1 matches at 8 bases. Germline CDR1 and CDR2: SGHAT and FQNNGV. Losses at the gene ends were 6 bases for V and 2 bases for J; bases not matched to a gene: 9. CDR3 size: 15 residues. The CDR3 reads CASRAQGAWAYEQYF. Written as DNA, the CDR3 is TGTGCCAGCAGGGCCCAGGGGGCGTGGGCCTACGAGCAGTACTTC.

There are a few counts of this clone. This chain links TRBV7-9 with TRBJ2-1, with TRBD2 matching 13 bases. This CDR3 spans 17 amino acids. Trimming took 5 bases from V and 5 from J; bases not matched to a gene: 9. Looked up from germline, CDR1 is SEHNR and CDR2 is FQNEAQ (reference sequence). The CDR3 loop is CASSPRRLAGGHNEQFF. The CDR3 region has the DNA TGTGCCAGCAGCCCAAGGAGACTAGCGGGGGGACACAATGAGCAGTTCTTC.

The gene calls are TRBV7-9 and TRBJ1-1, with TRBD1 as a possible D gene (5 bases). V lost 8 bases and J lost 0, with 13 bases in between. The CDR3 totals 14 residues. Germline V gene lookup returns CDR1 SEHNR and CDR2 FQNEAQ (reference sequence). CDR3 sequence reads: CASSPRGMNTEAFF. The DNA of the CDR3 is TGTGCCAGCTCTCCTAGGGGAATGAACACTGAAGCTTTCTTT.

This chain joins TRBV27 and TRBJ2-7, with TRBD1 as a possible D gene (6 bases). V was cut by 6 bases and J by 0 bases, with 12 bases left in between. This CDR3 contains 14 residues. Germline V gene lookup returns CDR1 MNHEY and CDR2 SMNVEV (reference sequence). The CDR3 region has the DNA TGTGCCAGCAGCCATAGGGGGTACTCCTACGAGCAGTACTTC. This sequence encodes CASSHRGYSYEQYF.

This clone was seen once. The chain has TRBV29-1 and TRBJ2-5, with D perhaps TRBD1 (5 bases). V was clipped by 4 bases and J by 0 bases, with 15 bases between them. This CDR3 contains 15 residues. The germline gives CDR1 SQVTM, CDR2 ANQGSEA. CDR3 bases: TGCAGCGTTGTCGCCGACAGCTGGTACCAAGAGACCCAGTACTTC. Amino acid sequence: CSVVADSWYQETQYF.

This chain joins TRBV27 and TRBJ2-5; 8 nucleotides align to TRBD1. The CDR3 is made up of 16 amino acids. Trimming cost V 2 bases and J 3 bases; bases outside gene matches: 8. The germline V gene has CDR1 MNHEY and CDR2 SMNVEV (reference sequence). Here the CDR3 reads CASSLGGGQGEETQYF. The CDR3 region has the DNA TGTGCCAGCAGTTTAGGCGGCGGACAGGGCGAAGAGACCCAGTACTTC.

The J gene is TRBJ2-3, the V gene TRBV19; 9 nucleotides agree with TRBD2. The germline CDR1 and CDR2 sequences are LNHDA and SQIVND (reference sequence). The trim removed 11 bases at V and 3 bases at J, leaving 15 bases unmatched. The CDR3 sequence is 16 residues long. CDR3 residues: CACLSGRPASTDTQYF. CDR3 bases: TGTGCCTGTCTTAGCGGGAGACCCGCTAGTACAGATACGCAGTATTTT.